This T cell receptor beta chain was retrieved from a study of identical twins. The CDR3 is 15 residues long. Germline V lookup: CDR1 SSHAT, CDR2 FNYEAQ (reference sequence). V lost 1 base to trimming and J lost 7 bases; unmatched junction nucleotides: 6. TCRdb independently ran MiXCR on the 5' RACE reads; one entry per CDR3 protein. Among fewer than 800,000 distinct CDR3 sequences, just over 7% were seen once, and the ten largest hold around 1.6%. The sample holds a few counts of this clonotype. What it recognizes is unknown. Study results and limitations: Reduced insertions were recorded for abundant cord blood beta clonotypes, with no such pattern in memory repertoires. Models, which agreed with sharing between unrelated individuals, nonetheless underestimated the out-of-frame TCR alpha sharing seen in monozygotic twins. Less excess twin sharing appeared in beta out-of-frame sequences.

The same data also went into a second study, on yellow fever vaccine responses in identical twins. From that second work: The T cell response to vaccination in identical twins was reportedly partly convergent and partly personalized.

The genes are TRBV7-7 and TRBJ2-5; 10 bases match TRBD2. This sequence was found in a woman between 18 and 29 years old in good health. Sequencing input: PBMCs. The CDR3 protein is CASSLEAGGLGTQYF. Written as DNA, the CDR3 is TGTGCCAGCAGCTTAGAAGCGGGAGGGCTTGGGACCCAGTACTTC.